The rows below give T cell receptor beta chains drawn from one sample of a study of blood T cells in healthy people across ages. TCRdb redid the calling of the 5' RACE reads with MiXCR, one entry per CDR3 protein. This sample has about 640,000 distinct CDR3 sequences; under 30% occur once, and the top ten carry more than 15%. Material for sequencing was blood. The receptors here all came from a woman of 80 years or more in good health. Both conserved end residues are part of each CDR3. A D gene is named only where the DNA matches it firmly. Size is omitted from some rows. Given values are once, few, many or a class for expanded clones.

d_gene	j_gene	abundance	v_gene	CDR3aa	CDR3nt
-	TRBJ1-5	-	TRBV15	CATSTPGEGPQPQHF	TGTGCCACCAGCACCCCCGGGGAGGGCCCTCAGCCCCAGCATTTT
-	TRBJ1-2	many	TRBV5-5	CASSLTGKGYGYTF	TGTGCCAGCAGCTTGACAGGGAAAGGCTATGGCTACACCTTC
-	TRBJ1-5	-	TRBV30	CAWSLDGNQPQHF	TGTGCCTGGAGCTTGGATGGCAATCAGCCCCAGCATTTT
TRBD2	TRBJ2-7	many	TRBV7-8	CASRQGGTSTYEQYF	TGTGCCAGCAGACAAGGGGGGACTAGTACCTACGAGCAGTACTTC
-	TRBJ2-1	-	TRBV7-2	CASSSASLAYNEQFF	TGTGCCAGCAGCTCCGCAAGTCTAGCTTACAATGAGCAGTTCTTC
TRBD2	TRBJ2-7	-	TRBV5-1	CASSGLAGAYEQYF	TGCGCCAGCAGCGGACTAGCGGGGGCCTACGAGCAGTACTTC
TRBD2	TRBJ2-5	few	TRBV5-4	CASSRGTSGGETQYF	TGTGCCAGCAGCAGGGGGACTAGCGGGGGTGAGACCCAGTACTTC
-	TRBJ2-2	few	TRBV11-2	CASSLEGGAAGELFF	TGTGCCAGCAGCTTAGAGGGCGGGGCGGCCGGGGAGCTGTTTTTT
-	TRBJ1-4	-	TRBV7-9	CASSLGLQTGPAQLWEKLFF	TGTGCCAGCAGCTTGGGGCTTCAAACAGGACCGGCACAACTATGGGAAAAACTGTTTTTT
TRBD2	TRBJ2-1	many	TRBV29-1	CSVGRLGLAAIEQFF	TGCAGCGTTGGAAGATTGGGACTAGCGGCCATTGAGCAGTTCTTC
-	TRBJ1-4	few	TRBV30	CAWSEVGEKLFF	TGTGCCTGGAGTGAAGTTGGCGAAAAACTGTTTTTT
TRBD1	TRBJ2-7	-	TRBV29-1	CSVTGQGGGREQYF	TGCAGCGTTACTGGACAGGGTGGAGGGCGCGAGCAGTACTTC
TRBD1	TRBJ2-7	few	TRBV7-2	CASSPSVWDSIYEQYF	TGTGCCAGCAGCCCCTCTGTGTGGGACAGTATCTACGAGCAGTACTTC
-	TRBJ1-1	few	TRBV6-2/TRBV6-3	CASQENTEAFF	TGTGCCAGCCAGGAGAACACTGAAGCTTTCTTT
TRBD1	TRBJ2-7	-	TRBV29-1	CSVRGTGRYEQYF	TGCAGCGTTCGGGGGACAGGTCGCTACGAGCAGTACTTC
-	TRBJ1-1	-	TRBV7-9	CASSLHLNTEAFF	TGTGCCAGCAGCCTACACCTGAACACTGAAGCTTTCTTT
TRBD2	TRBJ2-4	many	TRBV7-3	CASSLGTSGDQYF	TGTGCCAGCAGCTTAGGGACTAGCGGGGATCAGTACTTC
-	TRBJ2-7	-	TRBV7-2	CASSLDTFDHEQYF	TGTGCCAGCAGCCTGGACACTTTCGACCACGAGCAGTACTTC
-	TRBJ1-2	many	TRBV4-3	CASSLDVRDLRGYTF	TGCGCCAGCAGCCTCGATGTCCGGGATTTAAGGGGCTACACCTTC
-	TRBJ2-7	-	TRBV7-2	CASSPGRVRDEQYF	TGTGCCAGCAGCCCAGGGCGTGTCCGAGACGAGCAGTACTTC
TRBD1	TRBJ2-7	-	TRBV12-3/TRBV12-4	CASGFETGFYEQYF	TGTGCCAGCGGGTTCGAGACAGGGTTTTACGAGCAGTACTTC
TRBD1	TRBJ1-6	-	TRBV20-1	CSASKGQVPGSPFHF	TGCAGTGCTAGCAAAGGACAGGTCCCGGGATCACCCTTCCACTTT
TRBD1	TRBJ1-2	many	TRBV4-1	CASSQVTGTLGYTF	TGCGCCAGCAGCCAGGTGACAGGGACACTTGGCTACACCTTC
-	TRBJ2-1	many	TRBV5-1	CARRCNEQFF	TGCGCCAGAAGGTGCAATGAGCAGTTCTTC
TRBD1	TRBJ1-1	-	TRBV20-1	CSARPAGQGPEAFF	TGCAGTGCTAGACCAGCGGGACAGGGGCCTGAAGCTTTCTTT
-	TRBJ1-6	few	TRBV5-1	CASSLLVDSPLHF	TGCGCCAGCAGCTTGTTGGTCGATTCACCCCTCCACTTT
-	TRBJ1-2	-	TRBV5-1	CASSLGTYSNYGYTF	TGCGCCAGCAGCTTAGGGACATATTCTAACTATGGCTACACCTTC
TRBD1	TRBJ2-3	many	TRBV9	CASSPGGRAVTDTQYF	TGTGCCAGCAGCCCAGGGGGCAGGGCGGTGACAGATACGCAGTATTTT
TRBD1	TRBJ2-5	-	TRBV6-5	CASRRDRGETQYF	TGTGCCAGCAGGAGGGACAGGGGAGAGACCCAGTACTTC
-	TRBJ2-7	-	TRBV5-1	CASSLVPTALSYEQYF	TGCGCCAGCAGCTTGGTTCCGACTGCCCTCTCCTACGAGCAGTACTTC
TRBD2	TRBJ2-1	many	TRBV20-1	CSARPGLAELSSYNEQFF	TGCAGTGCTAGACCGGGACTAGCGGAATTGAGCTCCTACAATGAGCAGTTCTTC
-	TRBJ1-5	many	TRBV7-9	CASSSLRPPQHF	TGTGCCAGCAGCTCGCTGCGCCCGCCCCAGCATTTT
-	TRBJ1-2	many	TRBV12-3/TRBV12-4	CASSAGGGVYGYTF	TGTGCCAGCAGTGCCGGGGGAGGGGTCTATGGCTACACCTTC
-	TRBJ2-3	few	TRBV28	CASSSSGRGGAGTDTQYF	TGTGCCAGCAGTTCCTCTGGGCGAGGGGGGGCCGGCACAGATACGCAGTATTTT
-	TRBJ1-2	many	TRBV6-6	CASLLRDTHGGYTF	TGTGCCAGCCTACTCCGGGACACCCACGGGGGCTACACCTTC
-	TRBJ1-3	few	TRBV5-1	CASSFGNSGNTIYF	TGCGCCAGCAGCTTCGGCAACTCTGGAAACACCATATATTTT
TRBD1	TRBJ2-1	many	TRBV5-1	CASSWTGQAIGHEQFF	TGCGCCAGCAGCTGGACGGGACAGGCGATCGGGCATGAGCAGTTCTTC
TRBD1	TRBJ1-4	many	TRBV6-6	CASIAQGAQGEKLFF	TGTGCCAGCATTGCACAGGGGGCGCAAGGAGAAAAACTGTTTTTT
-	TRBJ2-6	-	TRBV6-1	CASSRLHGETSGANVLTF	TGTGCCAGCAGTCGACTCCACGGGGAGACCTCTGGGGCCAACGTCCTGACTTTC
-	TRBJ2-3	-	TRBV20-1	CSASGILARSTDTQYF	TGCAGTGCTAGTGGAATCCTAGCAAGGAGCACAGATACGCAGTATTTT
-	TRBJ2-1	-	TRBV10-3	CAISGVAPGSYNEQFF	TGTGCCATCAGTGGGGTTGCGCCGGGGTCCTACAATGAGCAGTTCTTC
TRBD1	TRBJ2-7	few	TRBV20-1	CSAHAVTGDLGNEQYF	TGCAGTGCTCACGCGGTGACAGGGGACCTGGGGAACGAGCAGTACTTC
TRBD1	TRBJ2-7	many	TRBV6-5	CATGYLMGQGHEQYF	TGTGCCACCGGTTACCTGATGGGACAGGGCCACGAGCAGTACTTC